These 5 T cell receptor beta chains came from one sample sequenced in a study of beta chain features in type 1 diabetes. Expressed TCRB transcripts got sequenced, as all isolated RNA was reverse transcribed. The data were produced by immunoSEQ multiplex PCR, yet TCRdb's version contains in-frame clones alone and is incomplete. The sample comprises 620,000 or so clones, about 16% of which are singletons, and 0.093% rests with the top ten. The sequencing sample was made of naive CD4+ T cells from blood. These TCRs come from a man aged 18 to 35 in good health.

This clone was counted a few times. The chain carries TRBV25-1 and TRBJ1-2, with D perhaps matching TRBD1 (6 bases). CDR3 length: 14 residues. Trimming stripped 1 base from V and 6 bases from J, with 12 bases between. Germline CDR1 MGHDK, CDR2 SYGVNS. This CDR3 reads CASSELKQGHGYTF. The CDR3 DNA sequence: TGTGCCAGCAGTGAATTGAAACAGGGCCATGGCTACACCTTC.

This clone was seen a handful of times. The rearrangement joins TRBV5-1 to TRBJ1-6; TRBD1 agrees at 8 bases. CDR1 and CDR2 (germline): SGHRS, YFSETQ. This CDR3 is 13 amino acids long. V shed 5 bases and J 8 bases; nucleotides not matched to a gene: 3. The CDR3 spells CASRGQEDSPLHF. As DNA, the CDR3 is TGCGCCAGCAGGGGACAGGAGGATTCACCCCTCCACTTT.

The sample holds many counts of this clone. In DNA, the CDR3 is TGTGCCATCAGTGCGGGAGGCGAGCAGTACTTC. The encoded protein is CAISAGGEQYF. The rearrangement links TRBV10-3 to TRBJ2-7; 7 bases map to TRBD2. The CDR3 length is 11 residues. J gave up 6 bases and V 4 bases, and 0 bases lay outside the gene matches. Germline values: CDR1 ENHRY, CDR2 SYGVKD.

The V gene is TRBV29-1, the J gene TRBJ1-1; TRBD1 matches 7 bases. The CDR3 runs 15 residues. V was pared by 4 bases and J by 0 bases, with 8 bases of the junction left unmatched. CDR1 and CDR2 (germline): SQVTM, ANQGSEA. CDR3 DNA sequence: TGCAGCGTTGGTCGGACAGGCATCATGAACACTGAAGCTTTCTTT. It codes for CSVGRTGIMNTEAFF.

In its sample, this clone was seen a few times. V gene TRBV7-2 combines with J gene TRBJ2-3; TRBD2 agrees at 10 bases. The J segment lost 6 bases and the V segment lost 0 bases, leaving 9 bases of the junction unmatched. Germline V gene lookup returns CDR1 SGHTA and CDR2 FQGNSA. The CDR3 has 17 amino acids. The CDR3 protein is CASSLARLAGAADTQYF. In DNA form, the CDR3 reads TGTGCCAGCAGCTTAGCGAGGCTAGCGGGGGCAGCTGATACGCAGTATTTT.